Listed below are T cell receptor beta chains from one sample, sequenced in a study of blood T cells in healthy people across ages. Using its own MiXCR run on the 5' RACE reads, TCRdb lists one record per CDR3 protein. This table holds more than 700,000 distinct CDR3 sequences, more than 35% found once. Specimen: blood. Receptors were obtained from an elderly man in good health. Both conserved end residues are part of each CDR3. Each record gives: clone size, J gene, V gene, CDR3 protein. Rows give clone size only sometimes, using once, few, many, or a class for an expanded clone.

once,TRBJ2-5,TRBV28,CASSLTSIRKGYF
-,TRBJ2-1,TRBV13,CASSLWDRDFDEQFF
-,TRBJ2-1,TRBV18,CASSPQSDRDDEQFF
many,TRBJ1-2,TRBV28,CASTSDPGGSNYGYTF
-,TRBJ2-1,TRBV7-2,CASTLVGGGYNEQFF
-,TRBJ2-7,TRBV29-1,CSVLTGGGYEQYF
-,TRBJ2-5,TRBV24-1,CAKNREQYF
many,TRBJ2-7,TRBV20-1,CSARSSGTSGEQYF
-,TRBJ1-2,TRBV7-2,CASSSALERGNYGYTF
-,TRBJ2-3,TRBV10-3,CAISESGDGDAYF
-,-,TRBV13,CASSPLLGEGGGEQYF
-,TRBJ2-5,TRBV12-3/TRBV12-4,CASSEGASTQYF
-,TRBJ2-1,TRBV7-9,CASSTYLSSYNEQFF
few,TRBJ1-1,TRBV4-1,CASSQTVGGIEAFF
few,TRBJ2-4,TRBV7-2,CASSLHFSTGMNIQYF
-,TRBJ2-2,TRBV7-9,CASSRGDGELFF
-,TRBJ1-1,TRBV12-3/TRBV12-4,CAIWTSNTEAFF
once,TRBJ2-2,TRBV5-1,CASRREGVTGELFF
few,TRBJ2-1,TRBV20-1,CSATRDRGYNEQFF
-,TRBJ2-7,TRBV13,CASSIMGRTYEQYF
-,TRBJ2-3,TRBV2,CACRSAGGGTDTQYF
-,TRBJ2-4,TRBV30,CAWSQGTPAKNIQYF
few,TRBJ2-3,TRBV20-1,CSAPSASTDTQYF
few,TRBJ1-2,TRBV28,CASRVYQTGEGGYTF
many,TRBJ1-2,TRBV12-3/TRBV12-4,CASSPYGGGYTF
many,TRBJ2-1,TRBV5-1,CASSLDSYNEQFF
many,TRBJ2-7,TRBV5-1,CASSSIQGGPYEQYF
-,TRBJ2-1,TRBV7-2,CASSLEREYEQFF
few,TRBJ2-7,TRBV29-1,CSVGMSLGSYEQYF
-,TRBJ2-7,TRBV7-2,CASSLYSGSFEQYF
many,TRBJ2-1,TRBV29-1,CSVGGTFEQFF
-,TRBJ2-3,TRBV29-1,CTIGRSYTDTQYF
few,TRBJ2-5,TRBV20-1,CSARLAGVGEQYF
many,TRBJ2-3,TRBV10-3,CAISDTLAGEADTQYF
few,TRBJ2-2,TRBV7-3,CASSWLGTSGILTNTGELFF
-,TRBJ2-5,TRBV7-6,CASSLVSNPRQQETQYF